The text below deals with one T cell receptor (beta chain). Per the original data handling: Nucleated cell number was recorded as an estimate derived from reference gene primer amplification. Assay: immunoSEQ multiplex PCR; the TCRdb copy retains only in-frame clones and omits some. V, J and clone size are those of that table, while D and trimming were read from the DNA. The table has fewer than 300,000 clones, around 90% seen once. The data were obtained in a study of blood T cell repertoires in COVID-19. About the study: Acute and convalescent COVID-19 specimens originated in the United States, Italy and Spain. Nucleic acid was either cDNA or gDNA, and it came from T cells, B-cell-depleted T cells, or PBMCs.

Germline V lookup: CDR1 LNHDA, CDR2 SQIVND (reference sequence). V lost 5 bases and J lost 2, with 18 bases in between. This CDR3 comprises 16 residues. The chain joins TRBV19 to TRBJ1-2; D perhaps matches TRBD1 (6 bases). This TCR came from a man aged 18 to 30 with active or convalescent COVID-19. The sequenced sample consisted of peripheral blood. CDR3 nucleotide sequence: TGTGCCAGTAGTCCCCGCTTAGCGGGGGCAAACTATGGCTACACCTTC. Translated: CASSPRLAGANYGYTF.